This T cell receptor beta chain was retrieved from a study of shared clonotypes between healthy human individuals. Germline V gene data show CDR1 as SNHLY and CDR2 as FYNNEI. This CDR3 comprises 15 residues. V lost 4 bases and J 8 bases, leaving 17 bases between the germline ends. There are a few counts of this clone. Each PCR replicate from the sorted subsets contained about 200 ng DNA, which is roughly 33,000 T cell genomes. In the original processing: Junction-only sequences without quality scores came from ImmunoSEQ, so filtering differed. Using immunoSEQ multiplex PCR, the repertoire was profiled, and TCRdb retains in-frame clones only, with some absent. V and J calls and clone size follow that table, whereas D and trimming were derived from the DNA. The sample holds about 1 million clones, around 75% seen once. The donors, healthy adults who were HIV-negative, had experienced no recent acute infections or vaccinations.

The chain combines TRBV2 with TRBJ1-4; D gene ambiguous. The sequence derives from a young man in good health. The sample taken for sequencing was memory CD4+ T cells sorted from blood. Subset indicated: CD45RA-negative fraction. The CDR3 DNA is TGTGCCAGCAGTGCGGGTGCCGCCCCTGGGGAAAAACTGTTTTTT. Its protein is CASSAGAAPGEKLFF.